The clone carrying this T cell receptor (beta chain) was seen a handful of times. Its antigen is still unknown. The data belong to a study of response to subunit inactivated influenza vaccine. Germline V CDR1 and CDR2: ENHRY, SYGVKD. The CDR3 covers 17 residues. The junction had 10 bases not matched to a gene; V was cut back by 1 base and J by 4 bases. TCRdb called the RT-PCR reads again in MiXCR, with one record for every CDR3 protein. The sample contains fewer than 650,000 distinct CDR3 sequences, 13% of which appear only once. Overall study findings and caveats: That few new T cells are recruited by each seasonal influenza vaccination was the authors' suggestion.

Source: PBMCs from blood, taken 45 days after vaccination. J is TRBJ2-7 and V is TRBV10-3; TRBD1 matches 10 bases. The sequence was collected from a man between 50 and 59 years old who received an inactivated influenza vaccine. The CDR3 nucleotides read TGTGCCATCAGTGAGTATGACGTCGGACAGGGGGGATACGAGCAGTACTTC. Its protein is CAISEYDVGQGGYEQYF.